These 24 T cell receptor beta chains were sequenced from one sample in a study of T cells in Graves' hyperthyroidism and ophthalmopathy. The investigators amplified TCR beta CDR3 regions from RNA transcripts. In the first-round RT-PCR of the TCR CDR3, the HTBI primer set was used. TCRdb redid the calling of the multiplex PCR reads with MiXCR, one entry per CDR3 protein. The top ten clones hold approximately 15% of a sample with 500,000 or so distinct CDR3 sequences, about a sixth of them seen once. Sequencing was carried out using blood. These receptors came from a woman under 30 with Graves' ophthalmopathy.

In this sample, this clonotype turned up many times. This chain joins TRBV18 and TRBJ1-5, with TRBD1 matching 8 bases. Germline loops: CDR1 KGHSH, CDR2 LQKENI. The CDR3 is made up of 13 amino acids. The V and J ends lost 6 bases and 6 bases, in that order; junction bases with no gene match: 4. CDR3 coding DNA: TGTGCCAGCTCCCAGGGGGCAGGTCAGCCCCAGCATTTT. It is translated as CASSQGAGQPQHF.

This clonotype was counted between two and nine times. Here the CDR3 DNA reads TGTGCCAGCAGTTACTGGAGGGGATCGATCTACGAGCAGTACTTC. Translating gives CASSYWRGSIYEQYF. V is TRBV6-5 and J is TRBJ2-7, with D tentatively TRBD2 (6 bases). The V and J ends lost 1 base and 3 bases respectively, with 13 bases between them. This CDR3 region has 15 residues. Germline CDR1 reads MNHEY; CDR2 reads SVGAGI.

The chain joins TRBV7-9 to TRBJ1-2; no firm D call. Deletions cut 2 bases from V and 4 bases from J, with 11 bases between. In germline, CDR1 is SEHNR, CDR2 FQNEAQ (reference sequence). The length of the CDR3 is 14 residues. The CDR3 nucleotides are TGTGCCAGCAGCTTAAAGGGCAGCTCCTATGGCTACACCTTC. This sequence encodes CASSLKGSSYGYTF.

This clonotype appeared many times. The genes are TRBV28 and TRBJ2-3, with TRBD2 matching 7 bases. With V trimmed by 3 bases and J by 2 bases, 5 bases remained unmatched. Germline assignment: CDR1 MDHEN and CDR2 SYDVKM. This CDR3 region has 15 residues. The CDR3 sequence is CASSFWREYTDTQYF. CDR3 DNA: TGTGCCAGCAGTTTTTGGCGGGAGTACACAGATACGCAGTATTTT.

This clonotype was detected a few times. The J gene is TRBJ2-7, the V gene TRBV6-1; D may correspond to TRBD1 or TRBD2 (5 bases each). Germline V lookup: CDR1 MNHNS, CDR2 SASEGT. The V and J ends lost 7 bases and 1 base respectively, with 14 bases between them. The CDR3 is 14 amino acids. For the CDR3, the DNA is TGTGCCAGCAACCCCGGGACGGGTTCCTACGAGCAGTACTTC. It codes for CASNPGTGSYEQYF.

This sequence joins TRBV7-9 and TRBJ2-2, with D perhaps matching TRBD2 (7 bases). Germline V gene data show CDR1 as SEHNR and CDR2 as FQNEAQ (reference sequence). Trimming removed 5 bases at V and 6 bases at J, with 16 bases between. The CDR3 totals 15 residues. The CDR3 sequence: CASSPGRGAPGELFF. The CDR3 DNA follows: TGTGCCAGCAGCCCGGGACGGGGGGCCCCCGGGGAGCTGTTTTTT.

The chain carries TRBV6-1 and TRBJ1-1; the D is unclear. V lost 5 bases and J 7 bases, leaving 17 bases between the germline ends. Germline-derived CDR1 and CDR2 are MNHNS and SASEGT. The CDR3 is made up of 14 amino acids. CDR3 bases: TGTGCCAGCAGTACCCCAACAGCGGCATTTGAAGCTTTCTTT. This codes for CASSTPTAAFEAFF.

This clonotype was detected many times. The genes are TRBV12-5 and TRBJ1-2, with D unclear. The V and J ends lost 9 bases and 7 bases respectively, with 21 bases between them. This CDR3 region has 14 residues. The V gene's germline CDR1 is LGHNT and CDR2 FRNRAP. The DNA of the CDR3 is TGTGCTAGCGGGGAGCACGGCAGTGCAGGTGGCTACACCTTC. Translated: CASGEHGSAGGYTF.

This clonotype was counted ten times or more. The chain is built from TRBV12-3 or TRBV12-4 and TRBJ1-1; perhaps TRBD1 as D (6 bases). The CDR3 sequence is 13 residues long. The ends were cut back, 2 bases at V and 6 bases at J, with 10 bases in the middle. The CDR3 region is CASSLRGLAEAFF. In DNA form, the CDR3 reads TGTGCCAGCAGTTTACGGGGGCTGGCTGAAGCTTTCTTT.

There are many counts of this clonotype. The chain recombines TRBV5-1 with TRBJ1-1, with a weak D call TRBD1 (5 bases). Per germline, CDR1 SGHRS and CDR2 YFSETQ. Trimming removed 2 bases from V and 5 bases from J, with 16 bases in between. The CDR3 runs 15 residues. The CDR3 nucleotides read TGCGCCAGCAGCTTTTCCAGGGTCTTGGGGACTGAAGCTTTCTTT. This codes for CASSFSRVLGTEAFF.

The chain has TRBV6-1 and TRBJ2-7; a possible D gene is TRBD2 (7 bases). Trimming pared 1 base from V and 0 bases from J, leaving 13 bases between. The CDR3 has 16 amino acids. The germline CDR1 and CDR2 sequences are MNHNS and SASEGT. CDR3 in DNA: TGTGCCAGCAGTGAAGAGGGGGGGAGAGGCTCCTACGAGCAGTACTTC. Its translation: CASSEEGGRGSYEQYF.

This clonotype has ten or more counts. V gene TRBV6-1 combines with J gene TRBJ2-1, with 7 bases that match TRBD2. The CDR3 extends over 15 amino acids. Germline-derived CDR1 and CDR2 are MNHNS and SASEGT. V lost 6 bases, J lost 1 base, and 6 bases stayed unmatched. The CDR3 coding sequence is TGTGCCAGCAGCTGGAGCGGGGAGTCCTACAATGAGCAGTTCTTC. Its translation: CASSWSGESYNEQFF.

The sample holds a few counts of this clonotype. CDR3 protein: CSATLPPYGYTF. The CDR3 region has the DNA TGCAGTGCCACCCTCCCCCCCTATGGCTACACCTTC. The chain couples TRBV20-1 to TRBJ1-2; D call uncertain. The CDR3 is 12 amino acids. V lost 6 bases and J 4 bases, leaving 12 bases between the germline ends. Germline-derived CDR1 and CDR2 are DFQATT and SNEGSKA (reference sequence).

The gene calls are TRBV5-5 and TRBJ1-2; D not certain. Germline loops: CDR1 SGHKS, CDR2 YYEKEE (reference sequence). The CDR3 length is 16 residues. V was cut by 0 bases and J by 7 bases, with 19 bases left in between. The CDR3 region has the DNA TGTGCCAGCAGCTTGGAAGGTCGGTCGCTCAAGGGTGGCTACACCTTC. Translated, it gives CASSLEGRSLKGGYTF. The full variable domain, its missing parts supplied by reference TRBV5-5 and TRBJ1-2, is DAGVTQSPTHLIKTRGQQVTLRCSPISGHKSVSWYQQVLGQGPQFIFQYYEKEERGRGNFPDRFSARQFPNYSSELNVNALLLGDSALYLCASSLEGRSLKGGYTFGSGTRLTVV.

The rearrangement links TRBV27 to TRBJ1-5; 9 bases are a match to TRBD1. V lost 5 bases to trimming and J lost 3 bases; unmatched junction nucleotides: 5. The germline V gene encodes CDR1 MNHEY and CDR2 SMNVEV (reference sequence). The CDR3 spans 15 residues. The CDR3 DNA is TGTGCCAGCAGTCCGACAGGGGGTTACAATCAGCCCCAGCATTTT. Its translation: CASSPTGGYNQPQHF.

This clonotype was observed a few times. The chain joins TRBV5-1 to TRBJ2-5; possibly TRBD2 for D (6 bases). The CDR3 is 13 amino acids. V was clipped by 9 bases and J by 1 base, with 13 bases between them. From germline, CDR1 is SGHRS and CDR2 YFSETQ. CDR3: CATAGQSQETQYF. For the CDR3, the DNA is TGCGCCACTGCGGGGCAGAGCCAAGAGACCCAGTACTTC.

The V and J genes are TRBV7-6 and TRBJ2-2; 7 nucleotides align to TRBD2. Germline CDR1 SGHVS, CDR2 FNYEAQ. The CDR3 extends over 19 amino acids. V lost 2 bases and J lost 1; bases outside the gene matches: 13. The CDR3 DNA sequence: TGTGCCAGCAGCTTACGTAAAGGGCGGGGACTACAGAACACCGGGGAGCTGTTTTTT. This sequence encodes CASSLRKGRGLQNTGELFF.

Worth noting for this clonotype: A much larger clone lies a single base off, so this may be a read error. The genes are TRBV20-1 and TRBJ2-7; D is perhaps TRBD1 or TRBD2 (6 bases each). Germline V gene data show CDR1 as DFQATT and CDR2 as SNEGSKA (reference sequence). V lost 8 bases and J lost 5, with 16 bases in between. The CDR3 has 12 amino acids. The CDR3 DNA follows: TGCAGTACTGGAGGGGGGTTGGACGAGCAGTACTTC. Residues: CSTGGGLDEQYF.

The J gene is TRBJ1-2, the V gene TRBV19, with TRBD1 identical over 8 bases. Germline V gene data show CDR1 as LNHDA and CDR2 as SQIVND (reference sequence). Trimming took 1 base from V and 8 from J; bases not matched to a gene: 9. The CDR3 consists of 15 residues. In DNA form, the CDR3 reads TGTGCCAGTAGTATAGTTGCGCCGGACAGGGTCGGCTACACCTTC. Its protein is CASSIVAPDRVGYTF.

This clonotype showed up just a few times. This chain uses TRBV6-2 or TRBV6-3 with TRBJ2-1; D tentatively fits TRBD1 or TRBD2 (6 bases each). V lost 5 bases and J 9 bases, leaving 20 bases between the germline ends. Germline values: CDR1 MNHEY, CDR2 SVGEGT. The CDR3 has 15 residues. The chain's CDR3 is CASSVLGGQSSEQFF. In DNA form, the CDR3 reads TGTGCCAGCAGTGTGTTGGGGGGCCAAAGTAGTGAGCAGTTCTTC.

This clonotype came up many times. J is TRBJ2-7 and V is TRBV11-2, with D possibly being TRBD1 or TRBD2 (5 bases each). The CDR3 extends over 14 amino acids. CDR1 and CDR2 from the germline V gene are SGHAT and FQNNGV. V shed 1 base and J shed 5 bases, with 12 bases lying between them. The CDR3 nucleotides read TGTGCCAGCAGCTTAGGAGGGGCGATGAACGAGCAGTACTTC. Translation gives CASSLGGAMNEQYF.

Only a few counts were recorded for this clonotype. The chain uses TRBV5-1 and TRBJ1-2, with D possibly TRBD1 on 5 matching bases. Between the trimmed V and J ends, which lost 0 bases and 2 bases, there was a span of 17 bases. CDR1 is SGHRS, CDR2 YFSETQ, per germline. The CDR3 length is 17 residues. CDR3 amino acids: CASSLAGATASNYGYTF. The CDR3 region has the DNA TGCGCCAGCAGCTTGGCCGGGGCCACCGCTTCGAACTATGGCTACACCTTC. Using reference TRBV5-1 and TRBJ1-2 for the parts outside the CDR3, the full variable domain is KAGVTQTPRYLIKTRGQQVTLSCSPISGHRSVSWYQQTPGQGLQFLFEYFSETQRNKGNFPGRFSGRQFSNSRSEMNVSTLELGDSALYLCASSLAGATASNYGYTFGSGTRLTVV.

This clonotype was counted a few times. DNA for the CDR3: TGTGCCAGCAGTGCCGGACAGGGAACGAACACTGAAGCTTTCTTT. It codes for CASSAGQGTNTEAFF. The chain recombines TRBV25-1 with TRBJ1-1; 8 bases are shared with TRBD1. The J segment lost 1 base and the V segment lost 4 bases, leaving 5 bases of the junction unmatched. Germline CDR1 MGHDK, CDR2 SYGVNS. CDR3 length: 15 amino acids.

Note on this clonotype: A much larger clonotype is one base distant, so this may be a read error. The chain carries TRBV6-1 and TRBJ2-7; 7 nucleotides match TRBD1. Germline assignment: CDR1 MNHNS and CDR2 SASEGT. The CDR3 has 14 residues. The CDR3 nucleotides read TGTGCCAGCAGTGATGCAGGGGGACCCTACGAGCAGCACTTC. This translates into CASSDAGGPYEQHF.